This TCR beta chain emerged from a study of shared clonotypes between healthy human individuals. General study results and limits: Relative to memory subsets, naive subsets generally showed larger estimated richness.

TCRdb's table, derived via immunoSEQ multiplex PCR, lists solely in-frame clones and lacks some. The data hold under 650,000 clones, with around 96% observed a single time. CDR1 and CDR2 from the germline V gene are SGHRS and YFSETQ. This CDR3 region has 14 residues. V was pared by 3 bases and J by 5 bases, with 5 bases of the junction left unmatched. On this clone: The antigen remains undetermined.

J is TRBJ2-7 and V is TRBV5-1, with 10 bases that match TRBD2. The receptor comes from a woman in her 30s in good health. The sample comprised naive CD4+ T cells sorted from blood. Subset reported: CD45RA+ positively selected. The CDR3 sequence: CASSSWLAGDEQYF. CDR3 in DNA: TGCGCCAGCAGCTCATGGCTAGCGGGAGACGAGCAGTACTTC.